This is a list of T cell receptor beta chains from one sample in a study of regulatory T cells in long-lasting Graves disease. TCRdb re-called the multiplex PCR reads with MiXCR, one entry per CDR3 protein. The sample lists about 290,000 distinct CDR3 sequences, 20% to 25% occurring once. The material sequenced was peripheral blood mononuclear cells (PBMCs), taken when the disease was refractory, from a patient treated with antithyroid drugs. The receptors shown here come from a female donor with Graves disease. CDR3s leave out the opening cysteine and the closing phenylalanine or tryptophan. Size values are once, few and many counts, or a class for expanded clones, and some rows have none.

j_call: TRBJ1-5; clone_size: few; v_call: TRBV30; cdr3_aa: AWSAGQNQPQH
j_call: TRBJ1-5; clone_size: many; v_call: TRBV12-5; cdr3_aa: ASGLDTGYGNQPQH
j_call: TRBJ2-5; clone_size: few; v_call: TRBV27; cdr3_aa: ASSFTPPRGAGETQY
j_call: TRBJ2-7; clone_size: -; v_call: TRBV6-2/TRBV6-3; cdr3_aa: ASRGAGVPYEQY
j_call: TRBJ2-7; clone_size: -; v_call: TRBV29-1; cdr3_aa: SVRRPGVIEQY
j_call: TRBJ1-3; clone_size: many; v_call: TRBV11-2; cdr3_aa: ASSLDGTGNTIY
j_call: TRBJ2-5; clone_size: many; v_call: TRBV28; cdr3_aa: ASDPTGDLQETQY
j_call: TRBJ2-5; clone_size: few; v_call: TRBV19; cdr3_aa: ASSISGEVETQY
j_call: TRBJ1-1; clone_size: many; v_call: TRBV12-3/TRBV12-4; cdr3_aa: ASSFEGRTKAF
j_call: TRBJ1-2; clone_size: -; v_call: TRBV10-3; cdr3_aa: AISESGFGAAELGYT
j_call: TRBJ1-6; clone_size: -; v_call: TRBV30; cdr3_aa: ASSTGAKSPLH
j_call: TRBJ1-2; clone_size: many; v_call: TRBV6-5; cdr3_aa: ASSSGGHLALYGYT
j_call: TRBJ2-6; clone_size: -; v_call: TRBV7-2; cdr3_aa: ASSLGLAGGGANVLT
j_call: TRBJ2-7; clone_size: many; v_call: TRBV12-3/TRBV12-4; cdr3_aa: ASSRGPYEQY
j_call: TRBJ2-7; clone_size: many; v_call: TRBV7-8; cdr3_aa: ASSSRLGLEQY
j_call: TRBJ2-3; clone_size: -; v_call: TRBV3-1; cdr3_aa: ASSQEVSGYTDTQY
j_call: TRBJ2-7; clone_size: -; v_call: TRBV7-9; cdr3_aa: ASSLVPGEKEQY
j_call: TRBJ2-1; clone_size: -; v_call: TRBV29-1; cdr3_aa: SVDGGYSYNEQF
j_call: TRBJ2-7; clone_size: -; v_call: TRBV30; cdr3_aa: AWSVVGSSYEQY
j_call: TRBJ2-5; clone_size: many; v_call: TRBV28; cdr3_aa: ASRGTLGNRQETQY
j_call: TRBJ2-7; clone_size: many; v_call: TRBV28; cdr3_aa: ASSSPPDSYEQY
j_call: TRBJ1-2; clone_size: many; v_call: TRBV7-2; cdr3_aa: ASSLSPGWAYGYT
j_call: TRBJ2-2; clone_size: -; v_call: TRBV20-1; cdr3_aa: SAGAANTGELF
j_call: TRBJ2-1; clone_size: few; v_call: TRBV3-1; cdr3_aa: ASSQGGGLAGVEQF
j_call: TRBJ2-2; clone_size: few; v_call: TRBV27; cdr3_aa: ASTRDRVGTGELF
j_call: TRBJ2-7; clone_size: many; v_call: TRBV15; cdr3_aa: ATSRAWEGYEQY
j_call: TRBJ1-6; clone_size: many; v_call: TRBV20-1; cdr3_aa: SARSNSPLH
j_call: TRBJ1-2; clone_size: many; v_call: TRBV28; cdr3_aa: ASSSGGRGYT
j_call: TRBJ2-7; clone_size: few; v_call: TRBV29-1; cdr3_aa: SVVGRRLGGNGEQY
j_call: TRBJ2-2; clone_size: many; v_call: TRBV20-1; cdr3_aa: SARDPGQGATGELF
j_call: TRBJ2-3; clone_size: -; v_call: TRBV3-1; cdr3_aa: ASSLIRDGGDTQY
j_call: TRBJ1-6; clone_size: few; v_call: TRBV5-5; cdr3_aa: ASSLIGGKSSYNSPLH
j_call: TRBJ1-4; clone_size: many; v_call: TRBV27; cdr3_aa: ASSSYSGDTEKLF
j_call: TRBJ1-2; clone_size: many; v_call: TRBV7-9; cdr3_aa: ASTGAWEIPYGYT
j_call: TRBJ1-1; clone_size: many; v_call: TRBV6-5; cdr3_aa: ASSYEMNTEAF
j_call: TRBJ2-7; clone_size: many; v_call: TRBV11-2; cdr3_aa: ASSSSRGEVEQY
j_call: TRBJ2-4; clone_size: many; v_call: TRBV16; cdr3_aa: ASSQSMGGDTQY
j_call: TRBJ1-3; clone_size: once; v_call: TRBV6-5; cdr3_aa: ASSYSLTGAGNTIY
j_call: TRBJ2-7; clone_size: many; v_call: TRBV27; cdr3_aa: ASSPLAFPPSGQY
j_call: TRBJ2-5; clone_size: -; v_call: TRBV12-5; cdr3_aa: ASGLSYTGRVVTQY
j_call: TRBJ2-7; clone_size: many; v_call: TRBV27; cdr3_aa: ASSPGTLTTYEQY
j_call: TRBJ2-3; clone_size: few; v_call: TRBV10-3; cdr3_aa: AISALEGSTDTQY
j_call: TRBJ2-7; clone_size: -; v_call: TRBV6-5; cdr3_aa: ASSYLDREYEQY
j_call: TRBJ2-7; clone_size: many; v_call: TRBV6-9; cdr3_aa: ASSYEGWSYEQY
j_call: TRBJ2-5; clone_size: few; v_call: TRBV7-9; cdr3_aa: ASSHALVEQETQY
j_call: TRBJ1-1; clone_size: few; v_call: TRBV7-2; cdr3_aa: ASSSIRGSTEAF
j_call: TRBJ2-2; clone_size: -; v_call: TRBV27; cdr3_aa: ASSLDWLNTGELF
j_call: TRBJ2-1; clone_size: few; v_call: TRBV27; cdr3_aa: ASSLLADSYNEQF
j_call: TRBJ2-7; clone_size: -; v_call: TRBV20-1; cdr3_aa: SASWVYEQY
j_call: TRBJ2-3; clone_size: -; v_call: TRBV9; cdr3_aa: ASSSLDRITDTQY